Detailed here is one TCR beta chain. Germline V CDR1 and CDR2: SGHNT, YYREEE (reference sequence). The length of the CDR3 is 16 residues. V gave up 1 base and J gave up 0 bases, with 12 bases separating them. Per the original data handling: Reference gene primer amplification in the assay estimated nucleated cell counts. Profiled with immunoSEQ multiplex PCR; TCRdb holds only in-frame clones, not every one. V and J calls and clone size are those listed in that table; D and trimming were worked out from the DNA. The sample contains around 46,000 clones, 70% to 90% of which appear only once. The sample originates from a study of blood T cell repertoires in COVID-19. Overall study context: Specimens from acute and convalescent COVID-19 originated in the United States, Italy and Spain. T cells, B-cell-depleted T cells, or PBMCs supplied cDNA or gDNA.

The V call is TRBV5-4, the J call TRBJ2-3; weak D call: TRBD2 (5 bases). The receptor comes from a human donor in a cohort sampled during active COVID-19. The donor label of this sample is uncertain. Sequencing input: peripheral blood. Here the CDR3 reads CASSLWGVSSTDTQYF. CDR3 bases: TGTGCCAGCAGCTTGTGGGGAGTCTCTAGCACAGATACGCAGTATTTT. Complete variable domain (other parts from reference TRBV5-4 and TRBJ2-3): ETGVTQSPTHLIKTRGQQVTLRCSSQSGHNTVSWYQQALGQGPQFIFQYYREEENGRGNFPPRFSGLQFPNYSSELNVNALELDDSALYLCASSLWGVSSTDTQYFGPGTRLTVL.